The 25 T cell receptor beta chains below were found in one sample sequenced in a study of blood T cell repertoires in COVID-19. The assay was immunoSEQ multiplex PCR, and TCRdb's table has in-frame clones only and misses some. The table includes some 520,000 clones, roughly 87% detected once. Sequencing used peripheral blood. The receptors here all came from a man between 18 and 35 years old with COVID-19, enrolled during active disease.

The chain couples TRBV15 to TRBJ2-1; TRBD2 matches at 12 bases. CDR3 length equals 18 residues. Looked up from germline, CDR1 is LNHNV and CDR2 is YYDKDF (reference sequence). J gave up 5 bases and V 0 bases, and 8 bases lay outside the gene matches. The CDR3, as DNA: TGTGCCACCAGCAGAGATTCGGTACTAGCGGGAGGTAACAATGAGCAGTTCTTC. This gives the protein CATSRDSVLAGGNNEQFF.

The genes are TRBV5-1 and TRBJ2-5; 13 bases are shared with TRBD2. The V and J ends lost 3 bases and 0 bases, in that order; junction bases with no gene match: 5. This CDR3 region has 17 residues. CDR1 and CDR2 (germline): SGHRS, YFSETQ. In nucleotides, the CDR3 is TGCGCCAGCAGCTGGACCGGGACTAGCGGGGACCAAGAGACCCAGTACTTC. It specifies CASSWTGTSGDQETQYF.

The V and J genes are TRBV5-1 and TRBJ2-1; 7 positions match TRBD1. This CDR3 region has 14 residues. CDR1 is SGHRS and CDR2 is YFSETQ in the germline V gene. Trimming took 2 bases from V and 4 from J; bases not matched to a gene: 3. CDR3 DNA: TGCGCCAGCAGCTTCGAGGGGGCGTACAATGAGCAGTTCTTC. This encodes CASSFEGAYNEQFF.

This clone was seen repeatedly, ten times or more. This CDR3 is CASSRGGGKSLAGVADTQYF. CDR3 nucleotides: TGTGCCAGTAGTAGGGGCGGCGGGAAGTCACTAGCGGGGGTTGCAGATACGCAGTATTTT. The chain combines TRBV19 with TRBJ2-3, with 11 bases matching TRBD2. Germline V lookup: CDR1 LNHDA, CDR2 SQIVND (reference sequence). V trimming: 4 bases; J trimming: 4 bases; junction bases outside the gene matches: 19. The CDR3 spans 20 residues.

The gene calls are TRBV3-1 (or the pseudogene TRBV3-2) and TRBJ2-7, with D perhaps TRBD1 (5 bases). Trimming removed 0 bases at V and 2 bases at J, with 11 bases between. There are 15 residues in the CDR3. The germline gives CDR1 LGHDT, CDR2 YNNKEL (reference sequence). DNA for the CDR3: TGTGCCAGCAGCCAAGAAATGGGGCCAACCTACGAGCAGTACTTC. It translates to CASSQEMGPTYEQYF.

The chain uses TRBV11-2 and TRBJ2-7; a possible D gene is TRBD1 (6 bases). CDR1 is SGHAT and CDR2 is FQNNGV in the germline V gene. The V and J ends lost 5 bases and 4 bases respectively, with 9 bases between them. This CDR3 contains 12 residues. CDR3 in amino acids: CASSQQGYEQYF. CDR3 sequence (DNA): TGTGCCAGCAGCCAACAGGGTTACGAGCAGTACTTC. The whole variable domain, filled in from reference TRBV11-2 and TRBJ2-7, reads EAGVAQSPRYKIIEKRQSVAFWCNPISGHATLYWYQQILGQGPKLLIQFQNNGVVDDSQLPKDRFSAERLKGVDSTLKIQPAKLEDSAVYLCASSQQGYEQYFGPGTRLTVT.

The genes are TRBV11-2 and TRBJ2-7; 9 bases fit TRBD2. The trim removed 2 bases at V and 4 bases at J, leaving 6 bases unmatched. This CDR3 comprises 15 residues. Germline-derived CDR1 and CDR2 are SGHAT and FQNNGV. This CDR3 reads CASSLMLAGVYEQYF. The CDR3 DNA is TGTGCCAGCAGCTTAATGTTAGCGGGAGTATACGAGCAGTACTTC.

J is TRBJ2-7 and V is TRBV9, with TRBD2 identical over 10 bases. The CDR3 spans 15 residues. CDR1 SGDLS and CDR2 YYNGEE come from the germline V gene. Trimming at V came to 3 bases and at J to 7 bases, leaving 10 bases not matched to a gene. DNA for the CDR3: TGTGCCAGCAGCGCACAGCGGGAGGGCCTAGGGGAGCAGTACTTC. Its protein is CASSAQREGLGEQYF.

This chain joins TRBV5-1 and TRBJ1-1; no clear D gene. CDR1 is SGHRS and CDR2 is YFSETQ in the germline V gene. The CDR3 loop spans 14 amino acids. Trimming removed 3 bases from V and 5 bases from J, with 14 bases in between. The CDR3 DNA is TGCGCCAGCAGCTCCGGGTCCCCGGAAACTGAAGCTTTCTTT. Amino acid sequence: CASSSGSPETEAFF.

CDR3 region: CASSEAGPTQYF. DNA of the CDR3: TGTGCCAGCAGTGAAGCGGGGCCGACGCAGTACTTC. The chain links TRBV6-1 to TRBJ2-7; D may be TRBD1 (5 bases). V lost 0 bases and J lost 9, with 9 bases in between. Germline CDR1 reads MNHNS; CDR2 reads SASEGT. This CDR3 is built from 12 residues.

The rearrangement joins TRBV5-5 to TRBJ2-7; D might be TRBD1 or TRBD2, each matching 5 bases. The CDR3 has 14 residues. Germline CDR1 is SGHKS and CDR2 is YYEKEE (reference sequence). Trimming cost V 4 bases and J 1 base, with 12 bases left between them. The CDR3 coding sequence is TGTGCCAGCAGCGTGGGACCAGGGTCCTACGAGCAGTACTTC. Translated, it gives CASSVGPGSYEQYF.

The chain couples TRBV2 to TRBJ1-6; D may be TRBD1 (6 bases). The V end lost 4 bases, the J end lost 0 bases, and 22 bases lay between the germline ends. Germline CDR1 SNHLY, CDR2 FYNNEI. The CDR3 sequence is 20 residues long. In DNA form, the CDR3 reads TGTGCCAGCAGTGTCCGACGAGGGGGAAAGGAGCGCTCCTATAATTCACCCCTCCACTTT. Amino acid sequence: CASSVRRGGKERSYNSPLHF.

The chain is built from TRBV6-6 and TRBJ1-3; no firm D call. CDR1 is MNHNY and CDR2 is SVGAGI in the germline V gene (reference sequence). The CDR3 spans 15 residues. V lost 4 bases and J 0 bases, leaving 10 bases between the germline ends. The CDR3 loop is CASSFSEISGNTIYF. The CDR3 nucleotides are TGTGCCAGCAGTTTTTCGGAGATCTCTGGAAACACCATATATTTT.

The V and J genes are TRBV6-4 and TRBJ2-1, with D uncertain. CDR3 length: 14 residues. Trimming pared 0 bases from V and 6 bases from J, leaving 9 bases between. The germline V gene encodes CDR1 MRHNA and CDR2 SNTAGT. The CDR3 DNA sequence: TGTGCCAGCAGTGACTCGCCTTCGGGCAATGAGCAGTTCTTC. This gives the protein CASSDSPSGNEQFF.

This clone was seen a single time. This rearrangement joins TRBV5-1 to TRBJ1-2, with 8 bases identical to TRBD1. The V gene's germline CDR1 is SGHRS and CDR2 YFSETQ. The junction had 13 bases not matched to a gene; V was cut back by 5 bases and J by 7 bases. The CDR3 sequence is 15 residues long. CDR3 coding DNA: TGCGCCAGCAGACCCCCCGGACAGGGTGGTTCTGGCTACACCTTC. Encoded protein: CASRPPGQGGSGYTF.

The V call is TRBV27, the J call TRBJ2-1; no firm D call. Trimming left V 5 bases short and J 6 bases short, with 14 bases between. Germline CDR1 MNHEY, CDR2 SMNVEV (reference sequence). The CDR3 is made up of 14 amino acids. In nucleotides, the CDR3 is TGTGCCAGCAGTGGCGACTGGAAACTCAATGAGCAGTTCTTC. Translated, it gives CASSGDWKLNEQFF.

The CDR3 nucleotides are TGTGCCAGCACGGTGACTAGCGGGATGACAGATACGCAGTATTTT. It is translated as CASTVTSGMTDTQYF. The J gene is TRBJ2-3, the V gene TRBV7-9; 11 bases line up with TRBD2. Germline lookup yields CDR1 SEHNR and CDR2 FQNEAQ (reference sequence). The CDR3 sequence is 15 residues long. Trimming cost V 7 bases and J 3 bases; bases outside gene matches: 6.

The V gene is TRBV4-1, the J gene TRBJ2-5; 7 positions agree with TRBD2. This CDR3 is built from 14 residues. Germline CDR1 MGHRA, CDR2 YSYEKL. J lost 3 bases, V lost 5 bases, and 6 bases had no gene match. The CDR3 DNA follows: TGCGCCAGCAGCACCAAGCGGGGAAAAGAGACCCAGTACTTC. Translating gives CASSTKRGKETQYF.

V is TRBV5-4 and J is TRBJ2-3, with a weak D call TRBD1 (6 bases). Deletions cut 4 bases from V and 7 bases from J, with 10 bases between. The CDR3 has 12 amino acids. Germline V gives CDR1 SGHNT, CDR2 YYREEE (reference sequence). The CDR3 sequence is CASSGTGYTQYF. The CDR3 DNA reads as TGTGCCAGCAGCGGAACAGGGTATACGCAGTATTTT.

V and J are TRBV6-5 and TRBJ2-7, with 10 bases that match TRBD2. The V segment lost 9 bases and the J segment 4 bases; nucleotides outside the gene matches: 12. The germline CDR1 and CDR2 sequences are MNHEY and SVGAGI. CDR3 length: 15 amino acids. Here the CDR3 reads CASASGGTGVYEQYF. The CDR3 region has the DNA TGTGCCAGTGCTAGCGGGGGAACAGGGGTTTACGAGCAGTACTTC.

V and J are TRBV12-5 and TRBJ1-5, with 9 bases lining up with TRBD1. From germline, CDR1 is LGHNT and CDR2 FRNRAP. V lost 6 bases, J lost 6 bases, and 12 bases stayed unmatched. The CDR3 is 16 amino acids. The DNA for the CDR3 is TGTGCTAGTGGCTCCATGACCGGGACAGGGATTCAGCCCCAGCATTTT. Its protein is CASGSMTGTGIQPQHF.

V is TRBV5-4 and J is TRBJ1-1; 11 nucleotides agree with TRBD1. The length of the CDR3 is 16 residues. With V trimmed by 3 bases and J by 4 bases, 8 bases remained unmatched. CDR1 is SGHNT, CDR2 YYREEE, per germline (reference sequence). The CDR3 is CASSSGTGGGRTEAFF. In DNA, the CDR3 is TGTGCCAGCAGCTCTGGGACAGGGGGTGGACGCACTGAAGCTTTCTTT.

This clone has more than one count but fewer than ten. The V call is TRBV5-1, the J call TRBJ2-2; TRBD2 agrees at 11 bases. CDR1 is SGHRS, CDR2 YFSETQ, per germline. CDR3 length: 15 residues. V gave up 4 bases and J gave up 4 bases; unmatched junction bases: 3. CDR3 region: CASSRTSGGTGELFF. The CDR3 nucleotides are TGCGCCAGCAGCCGAACTAGCGGGGGCACCGGGGAGCTGTTTTTT. The complete variable domain, with remaining parts taken from reference TRBV5-1 and TRBJ2-2, reads KAGVTQTPRYLIKTRGQQVTLSCSPISGHRSVSWYQQTPGQGLQFLFEYFSETQRNKGNFPGRFSGRQFSNSRSEMNVSTLELGDSALYLCASSRTSGGTGELFFGEGSRLTVL.

The J gene is TRBJ2-3, the V gene TRBV7-6; 10 nucleotides line up with TRBD2. V was pared by 5 bases and J by 4 bases, with 12 bases of the junction left unmatched. This CDR3 region has 17 residues. Germline CDR1 is SGHVS and CDR2 is FNYEAQ. The CDR3 sequence is CASSQTLIAGGADTQYF. The CDR3 DNA reads TGTGCCAGCAGCCAGACCCTTATAGCGGGAGGAGCAGATACGCAGTATTTT.

The chain joins TRBV6-4 to TRBJ2-1, with TRBD2 as a possible D gene (7 bases). Germline loops: CDR1 MRHNA, CDR2 SNTAGT. The CDR3 is 15 residues long. Trimming took 4 bases from V and 9 from J, leaving 19 bases between them. The CDR3 region is CASSAQGGGPREQFF. CDR3 bases: TGTGCCAGCAGTGCCCAAGGGGGGGGTCCTCGTGAGCAGTTCTTC.